The rows below give T cell receptor beta chains drawn from one sample of a study of CD8+ T cells in alopecia areata. TCRdb's copy holds only in-frame clones and misses some; the assay was immunoSEQ multiplex PCR. The sample lists 200,000 to 250,000 clones; 64% were seen once. The sample in question was CD4+ T cells sorted from blood, obtained at week 4, from a patient treated with tofacitinib. The receptors here all came from a human donor with alopecia areata. CDR3s include the opening cysteine and the closing phenylalanine or tryptophan.

V gene: TRBV5-1; CDR3 protein: CASSLAGVPYNEQFF
V gene: TRBV18; CDR3 protein: CASSPPWSGYDIQYF
V gene: TRBV2; CDR3 protein: CASSQGQGAQGEQFF
V gene: TRBV7-8; CDR3 protein: CASSLVGGPSGEHQETQYF
V gene: TRBV29-1; CDR3 protein: CSAARGSGETQYF
V gene: TRBV7-9; CDR3 protein: CASSLGQRGSTDTQYF
V gene: TRBV29-1; CDR3 protein: CSVAQNGVAGELFF
V gene: TRBV29-1; CDR3 protein: CSVGETTNEQFF
V gene: TRBV27; CDR3 protein: CASSSRPYPPYNEQFF
V gene: TRBV11-2; CDR3 protein: CASSLTGSSYNEQFF
V gene: TRBV5-4; CDR3 protein: CASSSEYHGGDTQYF
V gene: TRBV11-1; CDR3 protein: CASTDEGRMNTEAFF